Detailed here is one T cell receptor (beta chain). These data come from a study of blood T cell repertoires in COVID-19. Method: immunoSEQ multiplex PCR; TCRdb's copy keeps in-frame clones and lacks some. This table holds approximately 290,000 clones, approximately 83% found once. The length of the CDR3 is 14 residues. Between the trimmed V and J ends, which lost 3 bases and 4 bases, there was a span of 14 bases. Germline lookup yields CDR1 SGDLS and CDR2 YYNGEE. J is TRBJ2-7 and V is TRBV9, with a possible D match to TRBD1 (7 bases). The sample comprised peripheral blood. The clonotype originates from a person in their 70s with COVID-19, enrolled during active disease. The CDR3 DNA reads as TGTGCCAGCAGCGGACAGGGAGGCCCGTACGAGCAGTACTTC. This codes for CASSGQGGPYEQYF.